A single sample gave rise to the 4 T cell receptor beta chains below, sequenced in a study of Graves' ophthalmopathy and Graves' hyperthyroidism. The authors amplified TCR beta CDR3 regions from RNA transcripts. Second-round multiplex PCR followed a first-round RT-PCR using HTBI primers. MiXCR, applied by TCRdb to the multiplex PCR reads, yields one record per CDR3 protein. The data show some 370,000 distinct CDR3 sequences, approximately 18% seen once. The material sequenced was peripheral blood. All receptors derive from an adult woman with stable Graves' hyperthyroidism.

In this sample, this clonotype turned up many times. The rearrangement uses TRBV29-1 and TRBJ1-1, with TRBD1 as a possible D gene (5 bases). This CDR3 is 15 amino acids long. V shed 5 bases and J shed 0 bases, with 16 bases lying between them. Germline lookup yields CDR1 SQVTM and CDR2 ANQGSEA. The CDR3 spells CSVTFTRTMNTEAFF. In DNA, the CDR3 is TGCAGCGTTACGTTCACCCGGACAATGAACACTGAAGCTTTCTTT.

This clonotype was observed at least ten times. The rearrangement uses TRBV4-1 and TRBJ2-5; D is undetermined. CDR1 is MGHRA and CDR2 is YSYEKL in the germline V gene. The V end was cut by 4 bases, the J end by 4 bases, with 19 bases between. This CDR3 spans 16 amino acids. The chain's CDR3 is CASSPEGQTIGETQYF. As DNA, the CDR3 is TGCGCCAGCAGCCCCGAAGGGCAGACAATAGGAGAGACCCAGTACTTC.

This clonotype was recorded at least ten times. Here the CDR3 DNA reads TGCGCCAGCAGCTCACTAGCTGGCGTGACCGGGGAGCTGTTTTTT. It codes for CASSSLAGVTGELFF. V usage is TRBV5-1 and J usage is TRBJ2-2; D may be TRBD2 (6 bases). Per germline, CDR1 SGHRS and CDR2 YFSETQ. This CDR3 is built from 15 residues. Trimming removed 3 bases from V and 5 bases from J, with 14 bases in between.

V and J are TRBV7-2 and TRBJ1-6; no clear D. The CDR3 extends over 13 amino acids. The germline V gene has CDR1 SGHTA and CDR2 FQGNSA. The V and J ends lost 2 bases and 14 bases respectively, with 13 bases between them. CDR3 loop: CASSLQVDATLHF. Here the CDR3 DNA reads TGTGCCAGCAGCTTACAGGTCGACGCCACCCTCCACTTT.